This T cell receptor beta chain appears in the sequencing data of a study of cytomegalovirus exposure and HLA in healthy donors. Regarding the study as a whole: CMV antigen specificity of three CMV-associated chains was confirmed in vitro. The only immune exposure information that was available was CMV serostatus.

To note about this clone: The antigen is not known.

The study ran its PCR with 60 Vbeta and 13 Jbeta primers. Using immunoSEQ multiplex PCR, the repertoire was profiled, and TCRdb retains in-frame clones only, with some absent. The sample carries around 170,000 clones, about 84% recorded once. V dropped 1 base and J dropped 3 bases, with 7 bases sitting between them. The CDR3 covers 13 residues. The germline CDR1 and CDR2 sequences are LGHNA and YSLEER. This rearrangement joins TRBV4-3 to TRBJ2-7, with D possibly matching TRBD1 (5 bases). Material for sequencing was PBMCs. This clonotype was sampled from a man aged 45-65 years in good health and CMV-seronegative. Written as DNA, the CDR3 is TGCGCCAGCAGCCAAGTTCAGGGCTACGAGCAGTACTTC. Encoded protein: CASSQVQGYEQYF.